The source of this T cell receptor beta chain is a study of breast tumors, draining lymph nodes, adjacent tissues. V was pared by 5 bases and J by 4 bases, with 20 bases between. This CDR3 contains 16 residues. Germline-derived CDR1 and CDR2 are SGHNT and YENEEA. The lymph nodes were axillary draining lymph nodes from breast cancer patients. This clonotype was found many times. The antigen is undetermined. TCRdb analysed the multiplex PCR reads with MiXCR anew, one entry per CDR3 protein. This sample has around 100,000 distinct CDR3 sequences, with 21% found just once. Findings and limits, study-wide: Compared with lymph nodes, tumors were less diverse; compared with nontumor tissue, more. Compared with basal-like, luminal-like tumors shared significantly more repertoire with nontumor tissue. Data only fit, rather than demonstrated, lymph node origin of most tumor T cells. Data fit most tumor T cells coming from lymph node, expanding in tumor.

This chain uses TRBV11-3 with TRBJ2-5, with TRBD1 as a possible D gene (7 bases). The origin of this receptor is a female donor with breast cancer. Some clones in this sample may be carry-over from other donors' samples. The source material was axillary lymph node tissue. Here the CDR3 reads CASSRPPQGRTETQYF. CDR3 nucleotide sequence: TGTGCCAGCAGCAGGCCCCCACAGGGGAGGACAGAGACCCAGTACTTC.